The source of this T cell receptor beta chain is a study of blood T cell repertoires in COVID-19. Study information: Spain, Italy and the United States supplied samples that represented acute and convalescent COVID-19.

Original processing methods: Quantification of nucleated cells was approximated via reference gene primer amplification. Sequencing used immunoSEQ multiplex PCR; TCRdb keeps in-frame clones, though not all of them. V, J and clone size reflect that table, while D and trimming were determined from the DNA. The table has 300,000 to 450,000 clones, approximately 88% seen once; the top ten hold under 4%. The sample was peripheral blood. This TCR was recovered from a woman between 25 and 40 years old with COVID-19, enrolled during active disease.

CDR3 in DNA: TGTGCCAGCAGTAACAGGGAGGGGAACTATGGCTACACCTTC. Translation: CASSNREGNYGYTF. V is TRBV6-5 and J is TRBJ1-2; D possibly corresponds to TRBD1 (6 bases). V lost 5 bases to trimming and J lost 2 bases, with 12 bases between them. Germline values: CDR1 MNHEY, CDR2 SVGAGI. This CDR3 region has 14 residues.